One and the same sample provided the 8 T cell receptor beta chains below, sequenced in a study of beta chain features in type 1 diabetes. Notes on the study in general: Type 1 diabetes patients had TCRB CDR3s that were shorter (moderately but significantly so) in all four CD4+ subsets.

The authors reverse transcribed all of the isolated RNA, so sequencing captured expressed TCRB transcripts. Only in-frame clones appear in the TCRdb table, and some are missing; sequencing was by immunoSEQ multiplex PCR. The table shows under 850,000 clones, with 10% to 15% occurring only once. For these TCRs, the target antigens are not known. Sequencing was done on a sample of naive CD4+ T cells from blood. The receptors stem from a young man with type 1 diabetes.

The chain joins TRBV7-9 to TRBJ2-1; TRBD1 agrees at 8 bases. V was pared by 2 bases and J by 5 bases, with 8 bases of the junction left unmatched. The CDR3 is 16 amino acids. In germline, CDR1 is SEHNR, CDR2 FQNEAQ (reference sequence). DNA for the CDR3: TGTGCCAGCAGCTTATTGTGGACAGGGTCTGACAATGAGCAGTTCTTC. Its protein is CASSLLWTGSDNEQFF.

The chain combines TRBV4-1 with TRBJ2-7; no clear D. Trimming took off 2 bases at V and 1 base at J, with 15 bases between the two ends. The germline V gene has CDR1 MGHRA and CDR2 YSYEKL. This CDR3 comprises 16 residues. The DNA for the CDR3 is TGCGCCAGCAGCCAAATGGACGGAACACTATCCTACGAGCAGTACTTC. Translating it yields CASSQMDGTLSYEQYF.

The chain carries TRBV27 and TRBJ2-3; the match to TRBD1 covers 7 bases. Losses at the gene ends were 7 bases for V and 3 bases for J; bases not matched to a gene: 4. Germline loops: CDR1 MNHEY, CDR2 SMNVEV (reference sequence). The CDR3 is made up of 13 amino acids. The CDR3 sequence is CASTPTGTDTQYF. CDR3 coding DNA: TGTGCCAGCACCCCGACAGGGACAGATACGCAGTATTTT.

CDR3 sequence: CSTGDRVSTEAFF. As DNA, the CDR3 is TGCAGCACCGGGGACAGGGTTTCCACTGAAGCTTTCTTT. The V and J genes are TRBV29-1 and TRBJ1-1, with 9 bases fitting TRBD1. J gave up 4 bases and V 8 bases, and 8 bases lay outside the gene matches. This CDR3 has 13 amino acids. Germline assignment: CDR1 SQVTM and CDR2 ANQGSEA.

V usage is TRBV12-5 and J usage is TRBJ1-6, with D perhaps TRBD1 (5 bases). This CDR3 has 17 residues. Germline CDR1 and CDR2: LGHNT and FRNRAP. The V end lost 0 bases, the J end lost 6 bases, and 15 bases lay between the germline ends. This CDR3 is CASGLVWTERGNSPLHF. CDR3 nucleotide sequence: TGTGCTAGTGGTTTGGTATGGACGGAAAGGGGTAATTCACCCCTCCACTTT.

The chain has TRBV27 and TRBJ2-3, with D unresolved. The CDR3 is 13 amino acids. Germline CDR1 MNHEY, CDR2 SMNVEV (reference sequence). Trimming cost V 0 bases and J 1 base, with 2 bases left between them. CDR3 sequence: CASSLSGTDTQYF. The CDR3 bases are TGTGCCAGCAGTTTATCGGGCACAGATACGCAGTATTTT.

This clone has only a few counts. This chain joins TRBV6-1 and TRBJ2-1, with 9 positions matching TRBD2. There are 14 residues in the CDR3. The germline CDR1 and CDR2 sequences are MNHNS and SASEGT. CDR3 sequence (DNA): TGTCAAACCGAGACCGGGACTAGCTCCAATGAGCAGTTCTTC. This sequence encodes CQTETGTSSNEQFF.

This clone appeared a few times. The V gene is TRBV14, the J gene TRBJ2-1; D is unresolved. The CDR3 extends over 17 amino acids. Per the germline V gene, CDR1 is SGHDN and CDR2 is FVKESK. V was trimmed by 3 bases and J by 2 bases, leaving 17 bases between them. The DNA for the CDR3 is TGTGCCAGCAGCCAGAGTCTCTGGGCTTTCCCCTACAATGAGCAGTTCTTC. This translates into CASSQSLWAFPYNEQFF. The full variable domain, with the rest looked up from reference TRBV14 and TRBJ2-1, is EAGVTQFPSHSVIEKGQTVTLRCDPISGHDNLYWYRRVMGKEIKFLLHFVKESKQDESGMPNNRFLAERTGGTYSTLKVQPAELEDSGVYFCASSQSLWAFPYNEQFFGPGTRLTVL.